A selection of T cell receptor beta chains follows, all from one sample in a study of T cell clones after liver transplantation. The data were produced by immunoSEQ multiplex PCR, yet TCRdb's version contains in-frame clones alone and is incomplete. The data contain roughly 55,000 clones, 65% to 85% of them singletons. This material consisted of CD4+ T cells from blood, taken before liver transplant. These receptor sequences come from a human donor who received a liver transplant. The CDR3 runs from the conserved cysteine through the conserved F or W. The order of the fields is J gene, V gene, CDR3 protein.

J: TRBJ2-1; V: TRBV2; CDR3: CASSDGVGGRIF
J: TRBJ2-1; V: TRBV10-2; CDR3: CASSQGLAPINEQFF
J: TRBJ2-7; V: TRBV19; CDR3: CASSSWGANRGQYF
J: TRBJ2-5; V: TRBV5-5; CDR3: CASSFTGGLETQYF
J: TRBJ2-1; V: TRBV4-3; CDR3: CASSQAGREPQEQFF
J: TRBJ1-3; V: TRBV2; CDR3: CASKGEGGNTIYF
J: TRBJ1-4; V: TRBV2; CDR3: CASGGISEKLFF
J: TRBJ2-7; V: TRBV7-3; CDR3: CASSLRDQSEQYF
J: TRBJ2-6; V: TRBV19; CDR3: CASSIAFGGSGANVLTF
J: TRBJ2-1; V: TRBV7-2; CDR3: CASSYSGEQFF
J: TRBJ1-1; V: TRBV6-4; CDR3: CASSDSSRGTEAFF
J: TRBJ2-1; V: TRBV9; CDR3: CASSAEGLAGFNEQFF
J: TRBJ2-3; V: TRBV5-6; CDR3: CASSRRLVSDTQYF
J: TRBJ1-1; V: TRBV5-5; CDR3: CASSLRVGAEYRGAFF
J: TRBJ2-7; V: TRBV27; CDR3: CASSLRGGPYEQYF
J: TRBJ1-2; V: TRBV4-2; CDR3: CASSQGSGDGYTF
J: TRBJ2-2; V: TRBV4-3; CDR3: CASSPGSTGELFF
J: TRBJ2-5; V: TRBV18; CDR3: CASSPPEGARQETQYF
J: TRBJ2-7; V: TRBV6-6; CDR3: CASSYSSGQGYEQYF
J: TRBJ2-7; V: TRBV7-2; CDR3: CASSLNSGGGAGASYEQYF
J: TRBJ1-4; V: TRBV4-1; CDR3: CASSRHPGQTNEKLFF
J: TRBJ2-5; V: TRBV20-1; CDR3: CSASGRETQYF
J: TRBJ2-1; V: TRBV30; CDR3: CAWSDGSGDYNEQFF
J: TRBJ1-4; V: TRBV4-1; CDR3: CASSPTPGRLEKLFF
J: TRBJ1-2; V: TRBV7-2; CDR3: CASSLAGNYGYTF
J: TRBJ2-5; V: TRBV5-4; CDR3: CASSLSQGQPVETQYF
J: TRBJ2-7; V: TRBV18; CDR3: CASRGQGASYEQYF
J: TRBJ2-3; V: TRBV19; CDR3: CASSIGGSTDTQYF
J: TRBJ2-1; V: TRBV27; CDR3: CASSSRSSRDEQFF
J: TRBJ2-2; V: TRBV18; CDR3: CASSSGANTGELFF
J: TRBJ2-5; V: TRBV6-6; CDR3: CASSLQGTETQYF
J: TRBJ1-5; V: TRBV5-1; CDR3: CASSLWGGGSQPQHF
J: TRBJ1-3; V: TRBV6-1; CDR3: CASSAGRSVSGNTIYF
J: TRBJ2-2; V: TRBV28; CDR3: CASSWALAGTGELFF
J: TRBJ2-7; V: TRBV4-1; CDR3: CASSQVRALEQYF
J: TRBJ1-4; V: TRBV6-5; CDR3: CASSYSAGRGEKLFF
J: TRBJ2-2; V: TRBV5-1; CDR3: CASTMDPRGTGELFF
J: TRBJ1-1; V: TRBV9; CDR3: CASSVSGSKNTEAFF
J: TRBJ1-1; V: TRBV6-1; CDR3: CASEGGRGNTEAFF
J: TRBJ2-5; V: TRBV13; CDR3: CASSTRTSGGPGTQYF
J: TRBJ1-2; V: TRBV5-3; CDR3: CARSLEQGSVDGYTF
J: TRBJ2-7; V: TRBV6-1; CDR3: CASSDASQSGQGSYEQYF
J: TRBJ2-2; V: TRBV5-6; CDR3: CASSWQGPNTGELFF
J: TRBJ2-7; V: TRBV7-2; CDR3: CASSPGTYYEQYF
J: TRBJ2-2; V: TRBV19; CDR3: CASSPRTVNTGELFF
J: TRBJ2-5; V: TRBV2; CDR3: CASSRTASTATQYF
J: TRBJ2-7; V: TRBV28; CDR3: CASRAPSNYEQYF
J: TRBJ1-5; V: TRBV2; CDR3: CASSEEGPYQPQHF
J: TRBJ1-2; V: TRBV7-2; CDR3: CASSLQTGSNYGYTF
J: TRBJ2-1; V: TRBV28; CDR3: CASSLQREQFF
J: TRBJ1-2; V: TRBV18; CDR3: CASSPAADRRIYGYTF
J: TRBJ2-1; V: TRBV7-3; CDR3: CASSLAGTHNEQFF
J: TRBJ2-3; V: TRBV4-3; CDR3: CASSQDINSKDTQYF
J: TRBJ2-6; V: TRBV7-2; CDR3: CASSLRVGANVLTF